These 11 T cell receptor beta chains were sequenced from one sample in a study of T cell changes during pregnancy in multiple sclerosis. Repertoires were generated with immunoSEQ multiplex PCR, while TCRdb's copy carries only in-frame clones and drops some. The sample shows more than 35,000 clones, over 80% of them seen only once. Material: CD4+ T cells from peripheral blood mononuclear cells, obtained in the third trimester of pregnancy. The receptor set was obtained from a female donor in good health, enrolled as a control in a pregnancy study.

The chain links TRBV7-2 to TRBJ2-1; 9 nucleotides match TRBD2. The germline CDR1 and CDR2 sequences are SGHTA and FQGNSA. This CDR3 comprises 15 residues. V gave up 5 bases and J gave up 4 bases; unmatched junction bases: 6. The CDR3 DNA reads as TGTGCCAGCAGCCGGGGCGGGGGGGGTTACAATGAGCAGTTCTTC. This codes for CASSRGGGGYNEQFF.

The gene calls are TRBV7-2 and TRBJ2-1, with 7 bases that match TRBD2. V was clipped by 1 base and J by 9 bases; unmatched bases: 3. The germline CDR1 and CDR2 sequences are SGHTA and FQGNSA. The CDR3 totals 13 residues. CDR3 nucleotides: TGTGCCAGCAGCTTAGGGTCGGGGGGTGAGCAGTTCTTC. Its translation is CASSLGSGGEQFF.

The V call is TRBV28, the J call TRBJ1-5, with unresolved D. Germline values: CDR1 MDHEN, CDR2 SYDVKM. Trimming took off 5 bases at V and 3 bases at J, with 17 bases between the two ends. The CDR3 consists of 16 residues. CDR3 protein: CASSRTTKGHNQPQHF. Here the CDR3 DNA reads TGTGCCAGCAGTAGGACTACTAAGGGCCACAATCAGCCCCAGCATTTT.

In DNA form, the CDR3 reads TGTGCCAGCAGCTTGACAGGGGTGGCTTTCTTT. Residues: CASSLTGVAFF. This chain uses TRBV7-8 with TRBJ1-1, with 8 bases identical to TRBD1. CDR1 SGHVS and CDR2 FQNEAQ come from the germline V gene. This CDR3 spans 11 amino acids. The V and J ends lost 3 bases and 11 bases, in that order; junction bases with no gene match: 2.

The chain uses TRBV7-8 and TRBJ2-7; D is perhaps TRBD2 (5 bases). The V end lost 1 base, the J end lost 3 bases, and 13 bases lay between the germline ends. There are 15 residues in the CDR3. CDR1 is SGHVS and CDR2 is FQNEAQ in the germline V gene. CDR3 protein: CASSLVPGENYEQYF. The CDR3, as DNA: TGTGCCAGCAGCTTAGTGCCCGGGGAGAACTACGAGCAGTACTTC. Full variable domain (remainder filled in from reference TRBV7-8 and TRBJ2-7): GAGVSQSPRYKVAKRGQDVALRCDPISGHVSLFWYQQALGQGPEFLTYFQNEAQLDKSGLPSDRFFAERPEGSVSTLKIQRTQQEDSAVYLCASSLVPGENYEQYFGPGTRLTVT.

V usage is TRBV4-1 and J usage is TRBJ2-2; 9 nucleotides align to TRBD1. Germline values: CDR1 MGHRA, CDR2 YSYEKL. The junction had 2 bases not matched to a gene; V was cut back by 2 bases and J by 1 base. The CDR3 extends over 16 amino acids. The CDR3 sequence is CASSQLGQGNTGELFF. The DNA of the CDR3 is TGCGCCAGCAGCCAACTGGGACAGGGGAACACCGGGGAGCTGTTTTTT.

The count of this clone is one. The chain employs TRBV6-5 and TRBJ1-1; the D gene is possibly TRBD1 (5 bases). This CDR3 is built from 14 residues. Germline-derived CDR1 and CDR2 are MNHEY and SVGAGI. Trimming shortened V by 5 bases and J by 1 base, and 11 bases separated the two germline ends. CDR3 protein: CASSPPDRNTEAFF. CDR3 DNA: TGTGCCAGCAGTCCCCCCGACAGGAACACTGAAGCTTTCTTT.

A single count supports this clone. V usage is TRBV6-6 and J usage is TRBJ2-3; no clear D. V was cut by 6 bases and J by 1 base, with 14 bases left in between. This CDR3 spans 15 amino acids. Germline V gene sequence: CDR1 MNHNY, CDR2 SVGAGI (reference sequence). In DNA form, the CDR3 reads TGTGCCAGCAGCCTGAGGTCCCGACGCACAGATACGCAGTATTTT. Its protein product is CASSLRSRRTDTQYF.

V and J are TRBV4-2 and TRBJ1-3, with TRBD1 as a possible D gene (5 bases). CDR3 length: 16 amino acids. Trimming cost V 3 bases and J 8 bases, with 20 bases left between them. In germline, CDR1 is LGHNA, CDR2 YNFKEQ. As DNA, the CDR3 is TGTGCCAGCAGCCATCCTTCCGGGGGGACGGGTGACACCATATATTTT. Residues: CASSHPSGGTGDTIYF.

In DNA, the CDR3 is TGCAGCGTGGATTTCGGGTACGAGCAGTACTTC. Its protein product is CSVDFGYEQYF. The chain uses TRBV29-1 and TRBJ2-7; D gene unclear. Trimming pared 6 bases from V and 4 bases from J, leaving 10 bases between. Germline V gene data show CDR1 as SQVTM and CDR2 as ANQGSEA. The CDR3 runs 11 residues.

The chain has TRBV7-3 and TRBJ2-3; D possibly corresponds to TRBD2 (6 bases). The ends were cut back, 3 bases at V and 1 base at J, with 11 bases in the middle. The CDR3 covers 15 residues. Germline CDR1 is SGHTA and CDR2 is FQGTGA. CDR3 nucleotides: TGTGCCAGCAGCTTCCTTGGACTACGCACAGATACGCAGTATTTT. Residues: CASSFLGLRTDTQYF.